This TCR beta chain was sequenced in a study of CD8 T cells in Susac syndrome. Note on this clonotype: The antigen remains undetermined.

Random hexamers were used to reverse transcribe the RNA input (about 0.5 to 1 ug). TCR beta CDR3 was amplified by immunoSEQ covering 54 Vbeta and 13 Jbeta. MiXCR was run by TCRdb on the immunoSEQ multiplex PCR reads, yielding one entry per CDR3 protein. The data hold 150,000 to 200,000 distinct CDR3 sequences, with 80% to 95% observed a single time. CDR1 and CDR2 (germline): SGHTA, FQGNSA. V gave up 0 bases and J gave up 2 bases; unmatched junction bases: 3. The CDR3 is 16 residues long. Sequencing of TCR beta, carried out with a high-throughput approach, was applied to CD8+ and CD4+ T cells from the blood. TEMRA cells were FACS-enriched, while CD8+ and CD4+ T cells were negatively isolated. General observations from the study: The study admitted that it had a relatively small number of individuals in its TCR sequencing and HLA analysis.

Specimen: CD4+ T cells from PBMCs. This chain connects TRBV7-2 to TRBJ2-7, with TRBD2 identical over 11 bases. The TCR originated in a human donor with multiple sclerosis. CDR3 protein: CASSLAASGRPYEQYF. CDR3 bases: TGTGCCAGCAGCTTAGCGGCTAGCGGGAGGCCCTACGAGCAGTACTTC.